The clone carrying this T cell receptor (beta chain) appeared many times. As yet, its antigen is unknown. CDR1 and CDR2 from the germline V gene are SGDLS and YYNGEE. With 0 bases removed from V and 2 bases from J, the gap between germline ends came to 7 bases. The CDR3 length is 14 residues. The sample is drawn from a study of CD8 T cells in ankylosing spondylitis. Regarding the study as a whole: Significant enrichment of disease-linked clones was reported in matched ankylosing spondylitis synovial fluid. Seemingly characteristic of ankylosing spondylitis blood was a TCR beta motif consisting of about 8 highly homologous variants.

Each CDR3 protein gets one entry after TCRdb re-called the 5' RACE reads with MiXCR. The sample includes about 42,000 distinct CDR3 sequences, over 3.5% of them seen just once. The clonotype was recovered from a female donor with ankylosing spondylitis or in good health (not recorded which). The chain uses TRBV9 and TRBJ2-3; D is unresolved. What was sequenced was blood, either unsorted or a sorted T cell fraction (not recorded which). CDR3 nucleotides: TGTGCCAGCAGCGTAGACCTTACCACAGATACGCAGTATTTT. Its protein product is CASSVDLTTDTQYF. Supplemented by reference TRBV9 and TRBJ2-3, the full variable domain reads DSGVTQTPKHLITATGQRVTLRCSPRSGDLSVYWYQQSLDQGLQFLIQYYNGEERAKGNILERFSAQQFPDLHSELNLSSLELGDSALYFCASSVDLTTDTQYFGPGTRLTVL.